Each of the 18 T cell receptor delta chains below was sequenced from the same sample in a study of γδ T cells in repeated Plasmodium falciparum infection. Vgamma9/Vdelta2+ and Vdelta2-negative gammadelta T cells were flow-sorted from PBMC for bulk sequencing. TCRdb repeated clone calling on the multiplex PCR reads with CATT. Of more than 70,000 delta-chain clones detected, approximately 0.96% appear once; the ten largest clones hold more than 9%. The source material was gamma-delta T cells from blood. The receptors were sampled from a pool of human donors (malaria-infected and uninfected, not separated).

Concerning this clone itself: TCRdb has a much larger clone's protein, which differs at residue 9 from the translation of this DNA, likely because of a read error; what is shown is the protein translated from the DNA. This chain connects TRDV1 to TRDJ1; 8 bases are a match to TRDD3. The germline V gene has CDR1 TSWWSYY and CDR2 QGS. V lost 4 bases to trimming and J lost 4 bases; unmatched junction nucleotides: 5. The CDR3 is 14 residues long. This chain's CDR3 is CALGAGYADDKLIF. The CDR3 coding sequence is TGTGCTCTTGGGGCGGGATACGCCGACGATAAACTCATCTTT.

This clone has more than one count but fewer than ten. The amino acid sequence in TCRdb belongs to a much larger clone and departs from this DNA's translation at residue 5, likely a sequencing read error; the sequence shown is translated from the DNA. The chain combines TRDV1 with TRDJ1; 12 positions agree with TRDD3. CDR1 is TSWWSYY and CDR2 is QGS in the germline V gene. V lost 3 bases and J lost 1; bases outside the gene matches: 18. The CDR3 totals 21 residues. As DNA, the CDR3 is TGTGCTCTTGGGGATCTCTACCTCTCCTTACTGGGGGATACTTTCACCGATAAACTCATCTTT. Residues: CALGDLYLSLLGDTFTDKLIF.

This clone was found a few times. TCRdb pairs this DNA with a much larger clone's protein that differs at residue 18, likely a read error; the protein shown was translated from the DNA. The J segment was not called; the V segment is TRDV1; TRDD3 was called by the table and not checked on the DNA. CDR1 and CDR2 from the germline V gene are TSWWSYY and QGS. This CDR3 comprises 19 residues. CDR3 sequence (DNA): TGTGCTCTTGGGGAACTAGAAAGGTCGGATCTGGGGGACGCTTCAAAACTCACCTTT. Translated: CALGELERSDLGDASKLTF.

This clone was seen only a few times. TCRdb's listed protein matches a much larger clone and diverges from this DNA's translation at residue 19, likely through a read error; the protein shown comes from the DNA. The chain uses TRDV1 and TRDJ1; tentatively, D is TRDD2 (5 bases). The CDR3 is made up of 22 amino acids. In germline, CDR1 is TSWWSYY, CDR2 QGS. CDR3 protein: CALGKSPSVGPNKTKYTDILIF. CDR3 DNA sequence: TGTGCTCTTGGGAAATCCCCTTCGGTGGGACCGAATAAGACTAAGTACACCGATATACTCATCTTT.

A remark on this clone: Only one base separates this from a far larger clonotype, so it likely reflects a read error. The sample holds other DNA sequences that translate to the same CDR3. The chain has TRDV1 and TRDJ1; D gene unclear. Germline CDR1 and CDR2: TSWWSYY and QGS. This CDR3 contains 19 residues. Trimming stripped 0 bases from V and 3 bases from J, with 23 bases between. The CDR3 region is CALGELVGIGRKQADKLIF. CDR3 sequence (DNA): TGTGCTCTTGGGGAACTAGTGGGTATTGGGCGGAAACAAGCCGATAAACTCATCTTT.

In its sample, this clone is medium-sized (0.01 to 0.1%). This sample includes further DNA sequences coding for the same CDR3. DNA of the CDR3: TGTGCTGTGGTGACGACCACCGATAAACTCATCTTT. Translated, it gives CAVVTTTDKLIF. The chain carries TRAV36/DV7 and TRDJ1; unclear D gene. The ends were cut back, 3 bases at V and 1 base at J, with 7 bases in the middle. This CDR3 spans 12 amino acids. The germline V gene encodes CDR1 VTNFRS and CDR2 LTSSGIE (reference sequence).

This clone turned up a few times. The protein given by TCRdb reflects a much larger clone and differs at residue 13 from this DNA's translation, likely from a read error; the protein shown is the DNA's translation. The chain uses TRDV2 and TRDJ3; D is possibly TRDD3 (5 bases). The J gene was not available in TCRdb and was assigned here by matching the DNA to germline segments. Looked up from germline, CDR1 is GEAIGNYY and CDR2 is EKD. The CDR3 loop spans 16 amino acids. The CDR3 sequence is CACDTVGSWDTRRMFF. For the CDR3, the DNA is TGTGCCTGTGACACCGTGGGATCCTGGGACACCCGACGGATGTTTTTC.

This clone was recorded at least ten times. The TCRdb protein comes from a much larger clone and disagrees with this DNA's translation at residue 7, likely due to a read error; the protein given here is derived from the DNA. DNA of the CDR3: TGTGCCTGTGACACACTGGGTACTGGGGGATACACCGATAAACTCATCTTT. It yields the protein CACDTLGTGGYTDKLIF. The chain has TRDV2 and TRDJ1, with 10 bases lining up with TRDD3. With 1 base clipped from V and 0 bases from J, the junction kept 7 bases outside the gene matches. Germline V gives CDR1 GEAIGNYY, CDR2 EKD. The CDR3 runs 17 residues.

This clone was picked up a small number of times. TCRdb's listed protein matches a much larger clone and diverges from this DNA's translation at residue 21, likely through a read error; the protein shown comes from the DNA. The chain couples TRDV1 to TRDJ1; maybe TRDD3 (5 bases). TCRdb gives no J gene; it was assigned here by matching the DNA to germline. This CDR3 has 25 residues. In germline, CDR1 is TSWWSYY, CDR2 QGS. V shed 0 bases and J shed 7 bases, with 45 bases lying between them. Here the CDR3 reads CALGELPPWEGTPTTSLGYSGKLIF. The CDR3 coding sequence is TGTGCTCTTGGGGAACTTCCCCCCTGGGAAGGGACACCGACTACATCCTTAGGTTACAGCGGTAAACTCATCTTT.

In this sample, this clone turned up a few times. For this DNA, TCRdb reports the protein of a much larger clone, which diverges at residue 11, most likely from a read error; the protein presented here is translated directly from the DNA. The chain links TRDV1 to TRDJ1; 10 bases fit TRDD3. The J gene, not given by TCRdb, was assigned here from a germline match of the nucleotide sequence. The V segment lost 2 bases and the J segment 2 bases; nucleotides outside the gene matches: 14. The germline V gene has CDR1 TSWWSYY and CDR2 QGS. The CDR3 runs 19 residues. DNA of the CDR3: TGTGCTCTTGGGGAAAGGATGGGGGATACCCGCGGCGGGACCGATAAACTCATCTTT. The encoded protein is CALGERMGDTRGGTDKLIF.

As regards this clone: TCRdb shows a much larger clone's protein in place of this DNA's translation, and the two differ at residue 13, likely through a read error; the protein shown is translated from the DNA. The chain is built from TRDV1 and TRDJ1, with a weak D call TRDD3 (6 bases). As TCRdb names no J gene, one was assigned here on the basis of a DNA match to germline. From germline, CDR1 is TSWWSYY and CDR2 QGS. The CDR3 runs 22 residues. V lost 0 bases and J lost 4, with 33 bases in between. CDR3 sequence reads: CALGELVNQRLAWGPRIDKLIF. CDR3 sequence (DNA): TGTGCTCTTGGGGAACTCGTTAACCAGAGACTCGCCTGGGGACCACGCATCGATAAACTCATCTTT.

About this clone itself: TCRdb's protein, taken from a much larger clone, differs from this DNA's translation at residue 6, likely owing to a read error; the protein displayed comes from the DNA. This rearrangement joins TRDV2 to TRDJ1; 8 positions match TRDD3. TCRdb gives no J gene; it was assigned here by matching the DNA to germline. Per the germline V gene, CDR1 is GEAIGNYY and CDR2 is EKD. V trimming: 3 bases; J trimming: 0 bases; junction bases outside the gene matches: 14. The CDR3 contains 18 residues. The CDR3 sequence is CACDAVNTGGLYTDKLIF. DNA for the CDR3: TGTGCCTGTGACGCCGTTAATACTGGGGGCCTGTACACCGATAAACTCATCTTT.

This clone came up a few times. The likely explanation is a read error, given a far larger clone one base away. The identical CDR3 is also encoded by other nucleotide sequences in the sample. The chain carries TRDV1 and TRDJ1; possibly TRDD1 for D (6 bases). CDR3 size: 28 residues. Looked up from germline, CDR1 is TSWWSYY and CDR2 is QGS. Here the CDR3 DNA reads TGTGCCCTTGGGGAACTTCCGTTTCCCCCTCTGGCTACTAAGAAATATTTACGGGTCCTTGCTTACACCGATAAACTCATCTTT. It codes for CALGELPFPPLATKKYLRVLAYTDKLIF.

Remarks on this clone: This DNA translates differently at residue 5 from the TCRdb protein, which is that of a much larger clone; a read error is likely, and the protein shown is the DNA's own translation. The DNA for the CDR3 is TGTGCTCTTGGGCCTCTTAGAATAGGTGGTTGGGGGATACAACAACTCATCTTT. Protein sequence: CALGPLRIGGWGIQQLIF. The V call is TRDV1, the J call TRDJ1; 10 nucleotides line up with TRDD3. Germline assignment: CDR1 TSWWSYY and CDR2 QGS. J gave up 9 bases and V 5 bases, and 21 bases lay outside the gene matches. The CDR3 is 18 residues long.

The table lists this clone with a few counts. Only one base separates this from a far larger clonotype, so it likely reflects a read error. Distinct nucleotide sequences in the sample also encode this CDR3. The chain employs TRDV2 and TRDJ1; 8 positions match TRDD3. No J gene was available from TCRdb, and it was assigned here by a germline match of the DNA. Germline CDR1 and CDR2: GEAIGNYY and EKD. The CDR3 contains 18 residues. DNA of the CDR3: TGTGCCTGTGACGCCATTAATACTGGGGGCCTGTACACTGATAAACTCATCTTT. It specifies CACDAINTGGLYTDKLIF.

This clone was counted only a few times. A far more abundant clone sits one base away, making this likely a read error. At the DNA level, this CDR3 is encoded by other sequences in the same sample as well. This chain uses TRDV2 with TRDJ1, with D maybe TRDD3 (7 bases). Germline V gene data show CDR1 as GEAIGNYY and CDR2 as EKD. The CDR3 is 21 amino acids. V was cut by 4 bases and J by 1 base, with 33 bases left in between. The CDR3, as DNA: TGTGCCTGTGATAGCCTTCCGCGGACCAACTGGGGTTTCCACCCCACCGATAAACTCATCTTT. Its translation: CACDSLPRTNWGFHPTDKLIF.

As for this clone: TCRdb's protein for this DNA is that of a much larger clone and differs from the translation at residue 11, likely a read error; the protein shown is the DNA translation. The chain links TRDV1 to TRDJ1; the D gene is possibly TRDD2 (6 bases). The CDR3 is 13 residues long. Looked up from germline, CDR1 is TSWWSYY and CDR2 is QGS. CDR3 sequence reads: CALRPSLTDKVIF. In DNA, the CDR3 is TGTGCTCTGCGGCCTTCCCTGACCGATAAAGTCATCTTT.

This clone showed up just a few times. TCRdb's listed protein matches a much larger clone and diverges from this DNA's translation at residue 15, likely through a read error; the protein shown comes from the DNA. CDR3 residues: CALGDPLGDTPYTDELIF. CDR3 in DNA: TGTGCTCTTGGGGACCCACTGGGGGATACCCCCTACACCGATGAACTCATCTTT. The rearrangement links TRDV1 to TRDJ1, with 12 bases identical to TRDD3. The J gene, missing from TCRdb, was assigned here through DNA to germline matching. This CDR3 comprises 18 residues. Germline values: CDR1 TSWWSYY, CDR2 QGS.